The 3 T cell receptor beta chains below were found in one sample sequenced in a study of shared clonotypes between healthy human individuals. Generated by immunoSEQ multiplex PCR, the TCRdb table keeps only in-frame clones and is missing some. The repertoire holds approximately 1,500,000 clones, roughly 96% seen once, with over 1% in the top ten. The specimen sequenced was naive CD4+ T cells sorted from blood. Subset: CD45RA+ positively selected. These receptors all come from a man aged 30-40 years in good health.

Written as DNA, the CDR3 is TGTGCCAGTAGTGCGTACAATGAGCAGTTCTTC. Amino acid sequence: CASSAYNEQFF. The chain joins TRBV19 to TRBJ2-1; D uncertain. Trimming removed 5 bases from V and 4 bases from J, with 3 bases in between. The CDR3 is 11 residues long. Germline CDR1 and CDR2: LNHDA and SQIVND (reference sequence).

The chain combines TRBV11-2 with TRBJ1-5; TRBD1 matches 10 bases. The junction had 10 bases not matched to a gene; V was cut back by 5 bases and J by 9 bases. This CDR3 contains 15 residues. The germline V gene has CDR1 SGHAT and CDR2 FQNNGV. The CDR3 DNA reads TGTGCCAGCAGCCCCCCGGGGACAGGGGTGAGGCCCCAGCATTTT. Its protein product is CASSPPGTGVRPQHF.

This chain links TRBV28 with TRBJ1-5; TRBD1 matches 7 bases. With V trimmed by 6 bases and J by 9 bases, 14 bases remained unmatched. The germline gives CDR1 MDHEN, CDR2 SYDVKM. The length of the CDR3 is 15 residues. CDR3 in DNA: TGTGCCAGCAGCCTGAACAGGGGCGCGACTTTGCCCCAGCATTTT. Translated, it gives CASSLNRGATLPQHF.